The clone carrying this T cell receptor (beta chain) was seen a few times. Its antigen is still unknown. The isolated RNA, all of it, was reverse transcribed, so expressed TCRB transcripts were what got sequenced. Some 4 million reads were obtained on average from naive, central memory and regulatory T cell samples. Here immunoSEQ multiplex PCR was the method, and the copy in TCRdb shows in-frame clones only, minus some. The table lists roughly 140,000 clones, around 10% of them singletons. This sample was taken from a study of beta chain features in type 1 diabetes. Study-wide background: Healthy donors and patients showed comparable age, gender and cell yields. Study-level points and caveats: Within each of all four CD4+ subsets, Type 1 diabetes patients had TCRB CDR3s that were moderately but significantly shorter. Naive, central memory and regulatory TCRB repertoires appeared more similar among patients than healthy donors.

CDR1 is GTSNPN, CDR2 SVGIG, per germline (reference sequence). Trimming shortened V by 0 bases and J by 1 base, and 16 bases separated the two germline ends. The CDR3 is made up of 16 amino acids. The chain carries TRBV30 and TRBJ2-7; the D gene is possibly TRBD1 (8 bases). This TCR derives from a man younger than 35 in good health. Source material: central memory CD4+ T cells from blood. In DNA form, the CDR3 reads TGTGCCTGGAGTGTTTTAACAGGGGGGGCTTCCTACGAGCAGTACTTC. Translating it yields CAWSVLTGGASYEQYF.